Here is one T cell receptor beta chain with its context. Germline is not matched at one junction end, which may reflect a read error. These data belong to a study of early T cells in non-severe SARS-CoV-2 infection. Study summary: With bulk RNA from unsorted whole blood as input, sequencing yielded unpaired chains.

TCRdb analysed the 5' RACE reads with MiXCR anew, one entry per CDR3 protein. The sample holds tens of thousands of distinct CDR3 sequences, around 15% seen once. The clonotype was recovered from an adult who was a healthcare worker with PCR-confirmed SARS-CoV-2 infection or an uninfected control (not recorded which). Source material: whole blood.

Here the CDR3 DNA reads TGTGCCAACAGCTTAGGGGCGGGCACAGATACGCAGTATTTT. As protein: CANSLGAGTDTQYF. This chain uses TRBV7-3 with TRBJ2-3, with D perhaps matching TRBD1 (5 bases). CDR3 length equals 14 residues. Germline V gene sequence: CDR1 SGHTA, CDR2 FQGTGA.